The 25 T cell receptor beta chains presented below share a single source sample, sequenced in a study of T cell repertoires in cytomegalovirus infection. TCRdb reprocessed the reads via MiXCR and lists one record per CDR3 protein. There are 680,000 or so distinct CDR3 sequences in the sample; around 35% occur only once, and 18% lies in the top ten. No antigens are known for them. Material: cultured PBMCs, obtained from culture after CMV antigen stimulation. Receptors originate from a human donor in good health (CMV status not recorded). Some clones in this sample may be carry-over from other donors' samples.

This clonotype has a handful of counts. The chain is built from TRBV7-9 and TRBJ1-1; D gene unclear. The CDR3 is 13 amino acids. The V and J ends lost 3 bases and 5 bases respectively, with 10 bases between them. Per germline, CDR1 SEHNR and CDR2 FQNEAQ (reference sequence). For the CDR3, the DNA is TGTGCCAGCAGCTTCACTAGTGAAACTGAAGCTTTCTTT. Protein: CASSFTSETEAFF.

In its sample, this clonotype was seen a few times. V gene TRBV19 combines with J gene TRBJ1-4; no definite D call. The CDR3 is 14 amino acids. Trimming took off 7 bases at V and 4 bases at J, with 13 bases between the two ends. Per the germline V gene, CDR1 is LNHDA and CDR2 is SQIVND (reference sequence). The chain's CDR3 is CASKDRRLNEKLFF. DNA of the CDR3: TGTGCCAGTAAGGACCGCAGACTTAATGAAAAACTGTTTTTT.

In this sample, this clonotype turned up a few times. This chain connects TRBV20-1 to TRBJ2-7; 10 bases match TRBD1. The V gene end was trimmed by 7 bases and the J gene end by 2 bases; junction bases not matched to a gene: 5. This CDR3 comprises 13 residues. CDR1 and CDR2 from the germline V gene are DFQATT and SNEGSKA (reference sequence). CDR3 region: CSVPGQGPYEQYF. CDR3 DNA: TGCAGTGTTCCGGGACAGGGGCCCTACGAGCAGTACTTC.

The V call is TRBV6-2 or TRBV6-3, the J call TRBJ1-3; a weak D match, TRBD1 (5 bases). CDR1 is MNHEY and CDR2 is SVGEGT in the germline V gene. This CDR3 contains 16 residues. Trimming took 5 bases from V and 0 from J, leaving 14 bases between them. Here the CDR3 DNA reads TGTGCCAGCAGTCCCTTGGGGCAGCGCTCTGGAAACACCATATATTTT. Protein sequence: CASSPLGQRSGNTIYF.

This clonotype showed up many times. This chain connects TRBV7-2 to TRBJ1-2; D unclear. V lost 2 bases and J lost 2, with 6 bases in between. Germline loops: CDR1 SGHTA, CDR2 FQGNSA. This CDR3 is 13 amino acids long. CDR3 sequence reads: CASSLSWNYGYTF. DNA of the CDR3: TGTGCCAGCAGCTTATCCTGGAACTATGGCTACACCTTC.

The V gene is TRBV19, the J gene TRBJ2-7; D unclear. The CDR3 has 13 amino acids. Germline V lookup: CDR1 LNHDA, CDR2 SQIVND (reference sequence). Between the trimmed V and J ends, which lost 5 bases and 1 base, there was a span of 9 bases. The CDR3 region has the DNA TGTGCCAGTAGTCGGCAGACTTCCTACGAGCAGTACTTC. It specifies CASSRQTSYEQYF.

At least ten counts were recorded for this clonotype. The rearrangement uses TRBV7-2 and TRBJ2-7, with TRBD2 as a possible D gene (5 bases). The ends were cut back, 7 bases at V and 2 bases at J, with 15 bases in the middle. Germline V gene sequence: CDR1 SGHTA, CDR2 FQGNSA. CDR3 length: 14 residues. The CDR3 sequence is CASTAQADAYEQYF. CDR3 nucleotides: TGTGCCAGCACCGCTCAAGCGGATGCCTACGAGCAGTACTTC.

For the CDR3, the DNA is TGTGCCAGTAGTCCAACAGGGGCCAGCAATCAGCCCCAGCATTTT. Residues: CASSPTGASNQPQHF. The chain combines TRBV19 with TRBJ1-5, with 7 bases identical to TRBD1. Germline CDR1 LNHDA, CDR2 SQIVND (reference sequence). CDR3 length: 15 amino acids. The ends lost 5 bases at V and 1 base at J; junction bases unmatched: 5.

This clonotype appeared a few times. The rearrangement uses TRBV11-1 and TRBJ1-6; TRBD1 is a possible D gene (6 bases). V lost 4 bases and J 7 bases, leaving 11 bases between the germline ends. The CDR3 sequence is 14 residues long. CDR1 and CDR2 (germline): SGHAT, FQDESV (reference sequence). The CDR3 DNA reads as TGTGCCAGCAGCTCAGGGACACCCAATTCACCCCTCCACTTT. Amino acids: CASSSGTPNSPLHF.

The chain is built from TRBV7-9 and TRBJ1-1, with D unclear. Germline V gene sequence: CDR1 SEHNR, CDR2 FQNEAQ (reference sequence). The V and J ends lost 5 bases and 1 base respectively, with 17 bases between them. The CDR3 covers 16 residues. CDR3 in amino acids: CASSPRLDYPNTEAFF. CDR3 nucleotides: TGTGCCAGCAGCCCCCGACTCGATTACCCGAACACTGAAGCTTTCTTT.

This clonotype was seen more than once but under ten times. The chain employs TRBV10-3 and TRBJ2-5; possibly TRBD1 or TRBD2 for D (5 bases each). CDR1 ENHRY and CDR2 SYGVKD come from the germline V gene. The CDR3 has 15 amino acids. V was clipped by 7 bases and J by 5 bases, with 20 bases between them. CDR3 sequence (DNA): TGTGCCATCAACGCCGGCGCCAGGGAGCCCGAGACCCAGTACTTC. Protein: CAINAGAREPETQYF.

This clonotype turned up a few times. This chain connects TRBV12-3 or TRBV12-4 to TRBJ1-4; D call uncertain. Trimming took 4 bases from V and 2 from J, leaving 14 bases between them. CDR3 length: 16 amino acids. The CDR3 sequence is CASSSVYWPTNEKLFF. The CDR3 DNA sequence: TGTGCCAGCAGTTCTGTCTACTGGCCGACTAATGAAAAACTGTTTTTT.

This clonotype was found a few times. This chain joins TRBV12-5 and TRBJ2-5, with TRBD2 matching over 10 bases. CDR3 length: 16 residues. V shed 0 bases and J 5 bases; nucleotides not matched to a gene: 6. The germline CDR1 and CDR2 sequences are LGHNT and FRNRAP. The CDR3 coding sequence is TGTGCTAGTGGTTTGGTTCGCCTAGCGGGAGAGGAGACCCAGTACTTC. Translation gives CASGLVRLAGEETQYF.

This clonotype was found a few times. The rearrangement uses TRBV20-1 and TRBJ2-7, with D possibly TRBD2 on 6 matching bases. CDR1 and CDR2 from the germline V gene are DFQATT and SNEGSKA (reference sequence). V was pared by 1 base and J by 3 bases, with 19 bases between. The CDR3 runs 16 residues. The DNA of the CDR3 is TGCAGTGCTAGAGTGGGGGGTCCCGTTCCCCTCTACGAGCAGTACTTC. This codes for CSARVGGPVPLYEQYF.

This clonotype appeared many times. The V gene is TRBV7-2, the J gene TRBJ2-4; 8 nucleotides agree with TRBD1. J was trimmed by 3 bases and V by 2 bases; bases with no gene match: 6. Per germline, CDR1 SGHTA and CDR2 FQGNSA. The CDR3 has 16 residues. This chain's CDR3 is CASSLMYRGVKNIQYF. The CDR3 coding sequence is TGTGCCAGCAGCTTAATGTACAGGGGGGTCAAAAACATTCAGTACTTC.

This clonotype occurred many times. The chain joins TRBV7-2 to TRBJ2-1; 8 positions agree with TRBD1. Unmatched junction bases numbered 7, after V lost 2 bases and J lost 4 bases. Per germline, CDR1 SGHTA and CDR2 FQGNSA. The CDR3 is 16 amino acids. The CDR3 region has the DNA TGTGCCAGCAGCTTAAGACCAGGGGGCGGTTACAATGAGCAGTTCTTC. It yields the protein CASSLRPGGGYNEQFF.

This clonotype has more than one count but fewer than ten. The CDR3 bases are TGTGCCAGCAGCTCAGAAGAAGCGGGGGACTACAATGAGCAGTTCTTC. Amino acids: CASSSEEAGDYNEQFF. The chain has TRBV7-6 and TRBJ2-1, with 8 bases that match TRBD2. The CDR3 consists of 16 residues. Germline trimming cut 4 bases from V and 3 bases from J; bases unmatched to any gene: 8. The germline V gene has CDR1 SGHVS and CDR2 FNYEAQ.

The chain combines TRBV19 with TRBJ2-1, with TRBD2 matching over 7 bases. Germline V gene sequence: CDR1 LNHDA, CDR2 SQIVND (reference sequence). CDR3 length: 15 residues. The junction had 13 bases not matched to a gene; V was cut back by 7 bases and J by 7 bases. CDR3 residues: CASTASGHLGNEQFF. As DNA, the CDR3 is TGTGCCAGTACCGCTAGCGGTCATTTAGGGAATGAGCAGTTCTTC.

This clonotype came up a few times. This chain connects TRBV7-9 to TRBJ2-1; D gene unclear. Germline-derived CDR1 and CDR2 are SEHNR and FQNEAQ (reference sequence). This CDR3 contains 14 residues. V lost 2 bases, J lost 1 base, and 6 bases lay in between. The DNA of the CDR3 is TGTGCCAGCAGCTTATCCGTATCCTACAATGAGCAGTTCTTC. Translating gives CASSLSVSYNEQFF. The complete variable domain, with remaining parts taken from reference TRBV7-9 and TRBJ2-1, reads DTGVSQNPRHKITKRGQNVTFRCDPISEHNRLYWYRQTLGQGPEFLTYFQNEAQLEKSRLLSDRFSAERPKGSFSTLEIQRTEQGDSAMYLCASSLSVSYNEQFFGPGTRLTVL.

This clonotype was detected ten times or more. The chain has TRBV7-2 and TRBJ2-7; a possible D gene is TRBD2 (6 bases). CDR1 is SGHTA and CDR2 is FQGNSA in the germline V gene. V lost 1 base, J lost 4 bases, and 11 bases lay in between. This CDR3 region has 14 residues. CDR3 in DNA: TGTGCCAGCAGCTTAGGACTAGGGTTTTACGAGCAGTACTTC. Amino acids: CASSLGLGFYEQYF.

V is TRBV7-8 and J is TRBJ2-7; D perhaps matches TRBD2 (6 bases). Deletions cut 2 bases from V and 7 bases from J, with 15 bases between. This CDR3 region has 14 residues. Germline V gives CDR1 SGHVS, CDR2 FQNEAQ. The CDR3: CASSLSSGPGEQYF. In DNA form, the CDR3 reads TGTGCCAGCAGCTTATCAAGCGGGCCTGGAGAGCAGTACTTC.

At least ten counts were recorded for this clonotype. CDR3 sequence: CASSFLGTGGYF. The CDR3 DNA is TGTGCCAGCAGCTTCCTTGGGACAGGGGGATACTTC. The rearrangement links TRBV7-2 to TRBJ2-5; TRBD1 aligns across 11 bases. Germline V gene sequence: CDR1 SGHTA, CDR2 FQGNSA. V lost 3 bases to trimming and J lost 14 bases; unmatched junction nucleotides: 5. The CDR3 extends over 12 amino acids. The full variable domain, with the rest looked up from reference TRBV7-2 and TRBJ2-5, is GAGVSQSPSNKVTEKGKDVELRCDPISGHTALYWYRQSLGQGLEFLIYFQGNSAPDKSGLPSDRFSAERTGGSVSTLTIQRTQQEDSAVYLCASSFLGTGGYFGPGTRLLVL.

This clonotype was observed once. V usage is TRBV4-1 and J usage is TRBJ1-4, with TRBD1 as a possible D gene (5 bases). CDR3 length: 13 residues. V was trimmed by 2 bases and J by 8 bases, leaving 9 bases between them. Germline CDR1 reads MGHRA; CDR2 reads YSYEKL. The CDR3 bases are TGCGCCAGCAGCCAACTTCGACAGGAAAAACTGTTTTTT. Amino acid sequence: CASSQLRQEKLFF.

The gene calls are TRBV10-3 and TRBJ2-7, with D unclear. V lost 11 bases to trimming and J lost 7 bases, with 15 bases between them. This CDR3 has 11 amino acids. The germline CDR1 and CDR2 sequences are ENHRY and SYGVKD. As DNA, the CDR3 is TGTGCCGGCCGTTCAACTGGGGAGCAGTACTTC. Protein: CAGRSTGEQYF.

This clonotype was seen more than once but under ten times. The V gene is TRBV5-6, the J gene TRBJ1-1; D uncertain. Germline V lookup: CDR1 SGHDT, CDR2 YYEEEE. V was clipped by 2 bases and J by 5 bases, with 13 bases between them. This CDR3 is built from 14 residues. This chain's CDR3 is CASSFSPSGTEAFF. In DNA form, the CDR3 reads TGTGCCAGCAGCTTTTCTCCCTCGGGAACTGAAGCTTTCTTT.